This T cell receptor beta chain emerged from a study of OX40 agonist ivuxolimab in advanced cancers. General study points: At 0.1 to 3.0 mg/kg, CD4+ and CD8+ blood T cells expanded clonally by week 6. Some of the nonresponding patients also showed low levels of normalized T-cell clonal expansion. The study did not work out the antigen specificity of the expanded peripheral T cells.

A word on this clone: The antigen is undetermined.

Prior autoimmune disease or systemic immunosuppression barred patients. Germline CDR1 and CDR2: MNHEY and SMNVEV (reference sequence). The V end was cut by 6 bases, the J end by 4 bases, with 15 bases between. This CDR3 has 14 amino acids. Clones were read by immunoSEQ multiplex PCR, and TCRdb kept only the in-frame ones, dropping some. The sample carries 23,000 or so clones, about 77% recorded once. The sample consisted of CD4+ or CD8+ T cells sorted from blood, taken in a trial of the OX40 agonist ivuxolimab. The V gene is TRBV27, the J gene TRBJ1-2; D is uncertain. The origin of this receptor is an adult with an advanced solid tumor such as melanoma, head and neck, liver or kidney cancer. CDR3 nucleotides: TGTGCCAGCAGATCCTGGGAGAGTCCCTATGGCTACACCTTC. Protein: CASRSWESPYGYTF.